Listed below are T cell receptor beta chains from one sample, sequenced in a study of blood T cell repertoires in COVID-19. Sequenced by immunoSEQ multiplex PCR; TCRdb stores in-frame clones only, minus some. The sample lists roughly 180,000 clones; roughly 87% were seen once. Sequencing was done on a sample of PBMCs or T cells enriched from blood (not recorded which). These receptor sequences come from a man aged 45 to 65 who had recovered from COVID-19. Both conserved end residues are part of each CDR3. The D gene is left open where the match is weak. Size tells how often a clone was seen (once, few, many) or the class of an expanded clone, and some rows leave it out.

abundance,v_gene,d_gene,j_gene,CDR3aa,CDR3nt
many,TRBV28,NA,TRBJ1-5,CASTMQGFGQPQHF,TGTGCCAGCACCATGCAGGGGTTTGGGCAGCCCCAGCATTTT
once,TRBV3-1/TRBV3-2,NA,TRBJ1-1,CASSQRPVNTEAFF,TGTGCCAGCAGCCAGCGGCCTGTAAACACTGAAGCTTTCTTT
NA,TRBV12-3/TRBV12-4,NA,TRBJ1-2,CASSRYGYTF,TGTGCCAGCAGCCGTTATGGCTACACCTTC
NA,TRBV27,NA,TRBJ2-2,CASSVRVPPGELFF,TGTGCCAGCAGTGTCAGGGTTCCTCCCGGGGAGCTGTTTTTT
NA,TRBV3-1/TRBV3-2,TRBD2,TRBJ2-4,CASSHTLAAAMSIQYF,TGTGCCAGCAGCCATACCCTAGCGGCAGCGATGAGCATTCAGTACTTC
NA,TRBV25-1,NA,TRBJ2-5,CASSSTGSGLETQYF,TGTGCCAGCAGCTCCACAGGGAGTGGGTTGGAGACCCAGTACTTC
NA,TRBV7-9,TRBD2,TRBJ2-1,CASSPERGQNEQFF,TGTGCCAGCAGCCCGGAGCGGGGGCAGAATGAGCAGTTCTTC
NA,TRBV5-1,TRBD1,TRBJ1-3,CASSLLGQGLRNTIYF,TGCGCCAGCAGCTTGCTTGGACAGGGCCTTCGAAACACCATATATTTT
few,TRBV6-5,NA,TRBJ1-2,CASTAGMSGYTF,TGTGCCAGCACGGCAGGGATGAGTGGCTACACCTTC
NA,TRBV6-5,NA,TRBJ2-7,CASSYSFQSYEQYF,TGTGCCAGCAGTTACTCGTTCCAGTCCTACGAGCAGTACTTC
NA,TRBV9,NA,TRBJ2-2,CASSVVSIANTGELFF,TGTGCCAGCAGCGTAGTAAGCATCGCGAACACCGGGGAGCTGTTTTTT
NA,TRBV4-2,TRBD1,TRBJ1-6,CASSPSGQDNSPLHF,TGTGCCAGCAGCCCTTCGGGACAGGATAATTCACCCCTCCACTTT
NA,TRBV19,TRBD2,TRBJ2-3,CASSTRSRGGTNTQYF,TGTGCCAGTAGTACCCGATCCCGGGGGGGGACAAATACGCAGTATTTT
NA,TRBV6-5,TRBD1,TRBJ2-1,CASSLQGLSRQFF,TGTGCCAGCAGTCTACAGGGGCTTTCAAGGCAGTTCTTC
NA,TRBV5-1,NA,TRBJ1-2,CASSLAGYSEGGYTF,TGCGCCAGCAGCTTGGCCGGGTACAGTGAGGGCGGCTACACCTTC
NA,TRBV6-5,TRBD1,TRBJ2-3,CASSLEGDRQDTQYF,TGTGCCAGCAGCCTAGAAGGGGACAGACAAGATACGCAGTATTTT
NA,TRBV15,NA,TRBJ2-7,CATSRTGESRTYEQYF,TGTGCCACCAGCAGAACCGGGGAGTCAAGAACCTACGAGCAGTACTTC
NA,TRBV3-1/TRBV3-2,NA,TRBJ2-3,CASSHALGGDTQYF,TGTGCCAGCAGTCATGCTCTAGGGGGAGATACGCAGTATTTT
NA,TRBV29-1,TRBD2,TRBJ2-7,CSFRLAGDYEQYF,TGCAGCTTTCGACTAGCGGGAGACTACGAGCAGTACTTC
many,TRBV29-1,NA,TRBJ1-2,CSVWHFYYTF,TGCAGCGTTTGGCATTTTTACTACACCTTC
once,TRBV28,TRBD2,TRBJ2-3,CASSSGGGSTDTQYF,TGTGCCAGCAGTTCTGGCGGGGGGAGCACAGATACGCAGTATTTT
NA,TRBV3-1/TRBV3-2,NA,TRBJ2-7,CASSQRVNAYEQYF,TGTGCCAGCAGCCAAAGAGTAAATGCCTACGAGCAGTACTTC
NA,TRBV6-5,TRBD1,TRBJ1-1,CASSSPGTVEAFF,TGTGCCAGCAGTTCTCCCGGGACAGTGGAAGCTTTCTTT
NA,TRBV9,TRBD1,TRBJ2-7,CASSVSGGGDEQYF,TGTGCCAGCAGCGTATCAGGGGGTGGTGACGAGCAGTACTTC
once,TRBV28,NA,TRBJ2-2,CASSYQGLPGELFF,TGTGCCAGCAGTTACCAGGGGCTCCCAGGGGAGCTGTTTTTT
NA,TRBV19,NA,TRBJ1-1,CASSIQVNTEAFF,TGTGCCAGTAGTATACAGGTGAACACTGAAGCTTTCTTT
NA,TRBV30,TRBD1,TRBJ2-7,CAWRDPRDRVNEQYF,TGTGCCTGGAGAGACCCCCGGGACAGGGTGAACGAGCAGTACTTC
NA,TRBV6-5,NA,TRBJ1-2,CASSYSEDGPNGYTF,TGTGCCAGCAGTTACTCCGAGGATGGTCCGAATGGCTACACCTTC
once,TRBV28,NA,TRBJ1-5,CASSLALQGLNQPQHF,TGTGCCAGCAGCCTAGCTCTACAGGGCCTCAATCAGCCCCAGCATTTT
NA,TRBV19,NA,TRBJ1-2,CASTPHRVAFDAGYTF,TGTGCCAGTACCCCCCACAGGGTGGCGTTTGATGCTGGCTACACCTTC
NA,TRBV5-1,NA,TRBJ1-1,CASSLLLNTEAFF,TGCGCCAGCAGCTTGCTACTCAACACTGAAGCTTTCTTT
once,TRBV11-2,NA,TRBJ2-7,CASSLDLGSGQYF,TGTGCCAGCAGCTTAGATCTAGGTTCCGGGCAGTACTTC
NA,TRBV7-3,NA,TRBJ2-2,CASSLYGNRAGELFF,TGTGCCAGCAGCTTATATGGAAACAGGGCCGGGGAGCTGTTTTTT
NA,TRBV12-2,NA,TRBJ1-5,CASRRGQPQHF,TGTGCAAGTCGCCGAGGTCAGCCCCAGCATTTT
NA,TRBV24-1,NA,TRBJ2-4,CATLTGRGGVRAKNIQYF,TGTGCCACCCTTACGGGCAGGGGAGGGGTTCGGGCCAAAAACATTCAGTACTTC
NA,TRBV5-1,TRBD2,TRBJ2-5,CASSPSGGVETQYF,TGCGCCAGCAGCCCTAGCGGGGGGGTAGAGACCCAGTACTTC
NA,TRBV18,TRBD2,TRBJ2-3,CASSPSIAGGPGTDTQYF,TGTGCCAGCTCACCTTCCATAGCGGGAGGGCCGGGGACAGATACGCAGTATTTT
NA,TRBV7-6,NA,TRBJ2-5,CASSQRGETRRGYETQYF,TGTGCCAGCAGCCAAAGGGGTGAGACTAGGAGAGGGTATGAGACCCAGTACTTC
NA,TRBV25-1,TRBD2,TRBJ2-5,CASSEIGRGERETQYF,TGTGCCAGCAGTGAAATAGGGCGGGGGGAGAGAGAGACCCAGTACTTC
NA,TRBV18,NA,TRBJ2-1,CASSLNGQYNEQFF,TGTGCCAGCTCTCTAAATGGACAGTACAATGAGCAGTTCTTC
NA,TRBV2,NA,TRBJ2-7,CASSEAPAREQYF,TGTGCCAGCAGTGAAGCTCCAGCGAGAGAGCAGTACTTC
NA,TRBV7-8,NA,TRBJ1-3,CASSPGTRGGNTIYF,TGTGCCAGCAGCCCAGGGACACGAGGTGGAAACACCATATATTTT
NA,TRBV15,NA,TRBJ1-5,CATSMGHRSSNQPQHF,TGTGCCACCAGCATGGGTCACAGGAGCTCCAATCAGCCCCAGCATTTT
NA,TRBV25-1,NA,TRBJ1-3,CASSAIGDTIYF,TGTGCCAGCAGTGCGATAGGGGACACCATATATTTT
few,TRBV2,TRBD1,TRBJ1-2,CASRSDRGHYGYTF,TGTGCCAGCAGGAGCGACAGGGGGCACTATGGCTACACCTTC
NA,TRBV7-9,NA,TRBJ2-1,CASSLGAGIIDEQFF,TGTGCCAGCAGCCTAGGGGCGGGAATCATCGATGAGCAGTTCTTC
NA,TRBV28,NA,TRBJ1-1,CASSRRGMNTEAFF,TGTGCCAGCAGTCGAAGGGGGATGAACACTGAAGCTTTCTTT
few,TRBV27,TRBD1,TRBJ2-2,CASSLWGQGRVGELFF,TGTGCCAGCAGTTTATGGGGACAGGGTCGAGTCGGGGAGCTGTTTTTT
NA,TRBV2,NA,TRBJ1-4,CASSTGQSYSTTNEKLFF,TGTGCCAGCAGCACCGGACAGTCCTACTCTACAACTAATGAAAAACTGTTTTTT
NA,TRBV11-3,TRBD1,TRBJ2-7,CASSPGQGGPYEQYF,TGTGCCAGCAGCCCCGGACAGGGGGGCCCCTACGAGCAGTACTTC
NA,TRBV3-1/TRBV3-2,TRBD1,TRBJ1-5,CASSRSDRVQPQHF,TGTGCCAGCAGCCGTAGCGACAGGGTTCAGCCCCAGCATTTT
NA,TRBV6-5,NA,TRBJ1-1,CASSYSFRVRATEAFF,TGTGCCAGCAGTTACTCCTTCAGGGTCCGGGCCACTGAAGCTTTCTTT
NA,TRBV27,NA,TRBJ1-5,CATAPLYANQPQHF,TGTGCCACCGCGCCTCTATATGCGAATCAGCCCCAGCATTTT
NA,TRBV5-1,NA,TRBJ2-5,CASSLVQGVETQYF,TGCGCCAGCAGCTTGGTACAGGGTGTCGAGACCCAGTACTTC